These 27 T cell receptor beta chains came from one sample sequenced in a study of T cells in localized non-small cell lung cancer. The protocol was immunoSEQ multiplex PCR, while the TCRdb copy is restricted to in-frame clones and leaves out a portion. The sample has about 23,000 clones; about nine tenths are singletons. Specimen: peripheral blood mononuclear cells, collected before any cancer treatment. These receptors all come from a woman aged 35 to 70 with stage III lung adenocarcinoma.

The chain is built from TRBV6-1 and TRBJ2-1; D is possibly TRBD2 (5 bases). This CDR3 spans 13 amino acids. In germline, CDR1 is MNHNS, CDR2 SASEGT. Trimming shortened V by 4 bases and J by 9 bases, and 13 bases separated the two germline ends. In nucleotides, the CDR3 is TGTGCCAGCAGTGTAATGGAGGCGGGTGAGCAGTTCTTC. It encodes CASSVMEAGEQFF.

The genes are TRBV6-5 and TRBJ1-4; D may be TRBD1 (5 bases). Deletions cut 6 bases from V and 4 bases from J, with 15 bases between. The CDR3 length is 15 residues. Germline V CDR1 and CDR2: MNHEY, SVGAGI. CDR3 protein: CASRISGAGNEKLFF. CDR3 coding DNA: TGTGCCAGCAGGATTTCTGGGGCGGGTAATGAAAAACTGTTTTTT.

The CDR3 nucleotides read TGTGCCAGCAGCTCGTCGGGACAGGTTTACACCATATATTTT. Encoded protein: CASSSSGQVYTIYF. The genes are TRBV5-6 and TRBJ1-3; TRBD1 aligns across 8 bases. This CDR3 has 14 residues. J lost 8 bases, V lost 3 bases, and 7 bases had no gene match. Per germline, CDR1 SGHDT and CDR2 YYEEEE.

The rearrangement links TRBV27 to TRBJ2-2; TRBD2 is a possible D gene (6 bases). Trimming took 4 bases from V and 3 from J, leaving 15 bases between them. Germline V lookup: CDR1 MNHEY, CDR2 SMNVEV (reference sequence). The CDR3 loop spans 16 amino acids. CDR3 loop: CASSWSVGEDTGELFF. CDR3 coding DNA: TGTGCCAGCAGTTGGTCGGTTGGGGAGGACACCGGGGAGCTGTTTTTT.

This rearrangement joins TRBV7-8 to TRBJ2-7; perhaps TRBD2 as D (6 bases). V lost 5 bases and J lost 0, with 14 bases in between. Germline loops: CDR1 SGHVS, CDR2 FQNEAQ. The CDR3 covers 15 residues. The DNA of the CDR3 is TGTGCCAGCAGCCGAGGAGGGACCCTCTCCTACGAGCAGTACTTC. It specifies CASSRGGTLSYEQYF.

The CDR3 sequence: CASRTGVGANYGYTF. Here the CDR3 DNA reads TGCGCCAGCAGGACAGGGGTCGGGGCTAACTATGGCTACACCTTC. V and J are TRBV5-1 and TRBJ1-2, with 8 bases lining up with TRBD1. J gave up 0 bases and V 5 bases, and 6 bases lay outside the gene matches. The V gene's germline CDR1 is SGHRS and CDR2 YFSETQ. This CDR3 contains 15 residues.

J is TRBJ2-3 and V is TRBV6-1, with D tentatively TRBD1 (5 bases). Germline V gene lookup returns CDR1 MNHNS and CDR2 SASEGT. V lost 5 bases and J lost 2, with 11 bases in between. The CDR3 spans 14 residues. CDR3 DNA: TGTGCCAGCAGTCCCCGACAGTTCACAGATACGCAGTATTTT. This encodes CASSPRQFTDTQYF.

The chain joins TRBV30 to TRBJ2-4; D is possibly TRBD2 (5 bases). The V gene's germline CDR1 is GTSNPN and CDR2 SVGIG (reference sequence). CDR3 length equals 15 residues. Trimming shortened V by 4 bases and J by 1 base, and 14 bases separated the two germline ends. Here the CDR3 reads CAWNPGSTAKNIQYF. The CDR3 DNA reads TGTGCCTGGAATCCGGGATCGACGGCCAAAAACATTCAGTACTTC.

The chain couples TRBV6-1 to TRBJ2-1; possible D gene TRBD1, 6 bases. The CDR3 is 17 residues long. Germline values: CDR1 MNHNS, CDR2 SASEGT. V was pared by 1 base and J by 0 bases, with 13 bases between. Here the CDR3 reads CASSEEEGHGSYNEQFF. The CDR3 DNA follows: TGTGCCAGCAGTGAAGAAGAGGGACACGGCTCCTACAATGAGCAGTTCTTC.

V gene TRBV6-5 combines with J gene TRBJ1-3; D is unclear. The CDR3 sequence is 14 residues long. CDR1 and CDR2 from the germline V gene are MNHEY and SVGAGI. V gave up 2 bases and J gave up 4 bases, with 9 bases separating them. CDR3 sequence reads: CASSYEGTGNTIYF. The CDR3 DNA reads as TGTGCCAGCAGTTACGAGGGAACAGGAAACACCATATATTTT.

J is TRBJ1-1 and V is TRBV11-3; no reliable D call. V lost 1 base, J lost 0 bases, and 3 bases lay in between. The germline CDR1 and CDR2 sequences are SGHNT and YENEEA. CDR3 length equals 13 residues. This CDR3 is CASSLGVNTEAFF. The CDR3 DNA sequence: TGTGCCAGCAGCTTAGGGGTGAACACTGAAGCTTTCTTT.

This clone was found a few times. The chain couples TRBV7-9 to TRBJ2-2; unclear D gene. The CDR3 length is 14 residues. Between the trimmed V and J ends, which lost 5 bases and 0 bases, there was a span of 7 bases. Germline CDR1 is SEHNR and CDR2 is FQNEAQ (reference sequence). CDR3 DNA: TGTGCCAGCAGCCCACGTGCGAACACCGGGGAGCTGTTTTTT. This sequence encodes CASSPRANTGELFF.

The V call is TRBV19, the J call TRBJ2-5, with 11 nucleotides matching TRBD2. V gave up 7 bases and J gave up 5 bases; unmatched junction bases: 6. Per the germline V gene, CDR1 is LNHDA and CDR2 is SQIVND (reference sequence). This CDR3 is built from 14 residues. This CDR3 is CASKLAGEGETQYF. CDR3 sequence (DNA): TGTGCCAGTAAACTAGCGGGGGAAGGTGAGACCCAGTACTTC.

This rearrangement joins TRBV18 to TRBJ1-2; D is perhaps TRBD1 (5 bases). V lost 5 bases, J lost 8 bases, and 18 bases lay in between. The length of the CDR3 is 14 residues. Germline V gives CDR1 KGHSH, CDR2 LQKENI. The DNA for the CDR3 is TGTGCCAGCTCATCAGACAAGGGGCAATACGGCTACACCTTC. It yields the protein CASSSDKGQYGYTF.

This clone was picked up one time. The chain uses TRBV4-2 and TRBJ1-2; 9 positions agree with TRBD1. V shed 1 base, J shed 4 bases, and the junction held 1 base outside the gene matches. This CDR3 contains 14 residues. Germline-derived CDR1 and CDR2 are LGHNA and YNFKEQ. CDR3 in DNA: TGTGCCAGCAGCCAAGGGACAGGGGTCTATGGCTACACCTTC. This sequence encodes CASSQGTGVYGYTF.

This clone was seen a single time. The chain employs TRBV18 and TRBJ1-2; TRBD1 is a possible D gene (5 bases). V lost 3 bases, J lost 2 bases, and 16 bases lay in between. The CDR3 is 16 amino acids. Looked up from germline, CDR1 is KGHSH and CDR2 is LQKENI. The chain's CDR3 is CASSPSGGTLNYGYTF. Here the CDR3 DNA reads TGTGCCAGCTCACCTTCAGGAGGGACGTTGAACTATGGCTACACCTTC.

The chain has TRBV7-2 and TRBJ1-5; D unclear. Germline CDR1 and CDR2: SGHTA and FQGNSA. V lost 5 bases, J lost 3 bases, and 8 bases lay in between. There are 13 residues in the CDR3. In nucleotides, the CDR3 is TGTGCCAGCAGCCCCACGACCAATCAGCCCCAGCATTTT. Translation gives CASSPTTNQPQHF.

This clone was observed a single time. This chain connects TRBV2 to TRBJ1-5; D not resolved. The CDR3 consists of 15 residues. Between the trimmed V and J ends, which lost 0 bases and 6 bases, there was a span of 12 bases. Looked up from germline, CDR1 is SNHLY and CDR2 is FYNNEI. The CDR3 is CASSEALEGSQPQHF. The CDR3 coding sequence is TGTGCCAGCAGTGAAGCGCTTGAGGGTTCTCAGCCCCAGCATTTT.

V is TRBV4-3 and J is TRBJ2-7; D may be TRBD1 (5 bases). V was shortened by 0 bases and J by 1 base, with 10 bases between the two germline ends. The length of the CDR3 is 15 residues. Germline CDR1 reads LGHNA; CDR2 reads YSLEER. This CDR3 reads CASSQDPGWSYEQYF. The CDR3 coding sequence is TGCGCCAGCAGCCAAGACCCAGGGTGGTCCTACGAGCAGTACTTC.

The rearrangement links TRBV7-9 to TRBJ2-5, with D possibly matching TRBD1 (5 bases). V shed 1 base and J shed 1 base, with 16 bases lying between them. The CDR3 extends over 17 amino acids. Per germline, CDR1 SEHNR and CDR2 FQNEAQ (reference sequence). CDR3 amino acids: CASSLVRQGGFQETQYF. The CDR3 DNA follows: TGTGCCAGCAGCTTAGTTCGGCAGGGTGGTTTCCAAGAGACCCAGTACTTC.

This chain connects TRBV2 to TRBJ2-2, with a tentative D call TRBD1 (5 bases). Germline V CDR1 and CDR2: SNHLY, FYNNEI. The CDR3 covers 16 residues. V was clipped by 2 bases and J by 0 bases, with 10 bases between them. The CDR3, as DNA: TGTGCCAGCAGTGAACAGGGTCTTGCGAACACCGGGGAGCTGTTTTTT. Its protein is CASSEQGLANTGELFF.

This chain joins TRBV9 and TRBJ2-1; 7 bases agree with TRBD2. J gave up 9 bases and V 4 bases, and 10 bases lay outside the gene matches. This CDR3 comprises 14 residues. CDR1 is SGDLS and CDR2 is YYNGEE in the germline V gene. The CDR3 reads CASSPIGGVGEQFF. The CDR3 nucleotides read TGTGCCAGCAGCCCAATTGGGGGGGTTGGTGAGCAGTTCTTC.

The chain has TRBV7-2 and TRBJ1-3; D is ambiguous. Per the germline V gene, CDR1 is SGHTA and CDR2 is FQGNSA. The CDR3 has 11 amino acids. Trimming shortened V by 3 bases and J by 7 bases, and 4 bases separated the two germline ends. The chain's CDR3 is CASSFRNTIYF. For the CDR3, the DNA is TGTGCCAGCAGCTTCCGTAACACCATATATTTT.

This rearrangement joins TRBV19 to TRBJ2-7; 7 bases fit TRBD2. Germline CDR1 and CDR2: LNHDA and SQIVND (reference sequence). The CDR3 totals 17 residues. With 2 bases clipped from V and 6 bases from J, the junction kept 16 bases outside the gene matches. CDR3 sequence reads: CASSILGLGGSTSEQYF. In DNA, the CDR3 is TGTGCCAGTAGTATATTGGGCCTTGGCGGGAGTACTTCCGAGCAGTACTTC. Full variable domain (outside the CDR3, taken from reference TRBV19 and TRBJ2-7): DGGITQSPKYLFRKEGQNVTLSCEQNLNHDAMYWYRQDPGQGLRLIYYSQIVNDFQKGDIAEGYSVSREKKESFPLTVTSAQKNPTAFYLCASSILGLGGSTSEQYFGPGTRLTVT.

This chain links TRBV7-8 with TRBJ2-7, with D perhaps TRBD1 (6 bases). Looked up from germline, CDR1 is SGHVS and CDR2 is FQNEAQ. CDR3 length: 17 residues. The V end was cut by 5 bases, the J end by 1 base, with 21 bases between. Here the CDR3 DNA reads TGTGCCAGCAGCGTAAGCCGACCGCAGGGGCAGTCCTACGAGCAGTACTTC. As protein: CASSVSRPQGQSYEQYF.

In nucleotides, the CDR3 is TGTGCCAGCAGCTTAGACACCGGGGAGCTGTTTTTT. Translated, it gives CASSLDTGELFF. The chain links TRBV7-2 to TRBJ2-2; D remains unclear. The CDR3 is 12 residues long. CDR1 and CDR2 from the germline V gene are SGHTA and FQGNSA. V lost 1 base to trimming and J lost 3 bases, with 0 bases between them.

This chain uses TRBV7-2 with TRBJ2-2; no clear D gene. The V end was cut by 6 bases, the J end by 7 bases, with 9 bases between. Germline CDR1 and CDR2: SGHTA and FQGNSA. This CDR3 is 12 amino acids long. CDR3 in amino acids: CASSYYGGELFF. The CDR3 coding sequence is TGTGCCAGCAGTTACTACGGCGGGGAGCTGTTTTTT.